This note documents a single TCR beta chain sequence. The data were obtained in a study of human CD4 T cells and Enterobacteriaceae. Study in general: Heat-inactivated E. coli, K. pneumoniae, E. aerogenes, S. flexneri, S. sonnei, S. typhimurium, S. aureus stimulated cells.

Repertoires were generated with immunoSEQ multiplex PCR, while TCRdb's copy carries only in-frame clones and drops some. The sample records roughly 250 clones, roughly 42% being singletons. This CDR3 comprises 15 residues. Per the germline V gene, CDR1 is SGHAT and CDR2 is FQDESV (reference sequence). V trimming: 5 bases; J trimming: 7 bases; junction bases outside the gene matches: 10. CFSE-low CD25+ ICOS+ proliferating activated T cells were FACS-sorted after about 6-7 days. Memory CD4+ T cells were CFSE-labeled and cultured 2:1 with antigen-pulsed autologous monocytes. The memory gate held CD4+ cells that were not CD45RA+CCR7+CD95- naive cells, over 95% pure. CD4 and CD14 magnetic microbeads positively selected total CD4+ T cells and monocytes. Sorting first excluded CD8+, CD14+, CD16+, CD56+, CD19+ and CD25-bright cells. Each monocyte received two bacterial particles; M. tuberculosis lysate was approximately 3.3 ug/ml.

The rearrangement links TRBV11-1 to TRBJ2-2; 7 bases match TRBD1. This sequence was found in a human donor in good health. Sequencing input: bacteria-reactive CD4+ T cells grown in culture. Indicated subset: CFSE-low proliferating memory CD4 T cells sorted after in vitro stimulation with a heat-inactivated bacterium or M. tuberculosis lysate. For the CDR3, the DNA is TGTGCCAGCAGCCCACAACACCGGACAGGCGGGGAGCTGTTTTTT. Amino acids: CASSPQHRTGGELFF.